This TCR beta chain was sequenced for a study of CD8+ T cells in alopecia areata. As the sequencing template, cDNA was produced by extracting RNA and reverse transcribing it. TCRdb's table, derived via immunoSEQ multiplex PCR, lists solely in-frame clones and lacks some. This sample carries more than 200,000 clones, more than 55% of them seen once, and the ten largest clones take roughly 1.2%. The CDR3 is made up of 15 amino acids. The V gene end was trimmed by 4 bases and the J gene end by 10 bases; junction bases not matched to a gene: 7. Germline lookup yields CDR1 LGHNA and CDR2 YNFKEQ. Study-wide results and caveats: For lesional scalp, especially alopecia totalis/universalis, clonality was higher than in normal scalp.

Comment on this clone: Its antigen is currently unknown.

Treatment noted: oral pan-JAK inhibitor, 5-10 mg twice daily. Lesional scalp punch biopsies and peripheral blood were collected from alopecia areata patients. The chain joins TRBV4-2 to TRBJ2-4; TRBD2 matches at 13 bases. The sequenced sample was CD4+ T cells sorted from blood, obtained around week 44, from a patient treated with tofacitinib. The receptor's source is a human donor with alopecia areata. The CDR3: CASSPGTSGILIQYF. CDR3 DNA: TGTGCCAGCAGCCCGGGGACTAGCGGGATCTTAATTCAGTACTTC.